These 20 T cell receptor beta chains were sequenced from one sample in a study of CD8+ T cells in alopecia areata. Indicated treatment: oral pan-JAK inhibitor, 5-10 mg twice daily. cDNA serving as the sequencing template came from extracted, reverse transcribed RNA. Sequenced by immunoSEQ multiplex PCR; TCRdb stores in-frame clones only, minus some. The data hold some 220,000 clones, with around 57% observed a single time. Sequences were derived from CD4+ T cells sorted from blood, sampled at week 4, from a patient treated with tofacitinib. The receptors come from a human donor with alopecia areata.

The V gene is TRBV7-2, the J gene TRBJ1-2; 9 bases are a match to TRBD1. The CDR3 spans 18 residues. Looked up from germline, CDR1 is SGHTA and CDR2 is FQGNSA. The V and J ends lost 2 bases and 6 bases, in that order; junction bases with no gene match: 16. The CDR3 loop reads CASSLRAPNRGLDNGYTF. In DNA, the CDR3 is TGTGCCAGCAGCTTAAGAGCCCCTAACAGGGGGCTCGACAATGGCTACACCTTC.

There are a few counts of this clone. The sample has other DNA sequences that encode this CDR3 too. The chain couples TRBV29-1 to TRBJ2-1; 13 bases map to TRBD2. The CDR3 covers 14 residues. The junction had 3 bases not matched to a gene; V was cut back by 3 bases and J by 7 bases. Germline V gene sequence: CDR1 SQVTM, CDR2 ANQGSEA. The CDR3 sequence: CSVEGGLAGNEQFF. In DNA, the CDR3 is TGCAGCGTTGAGGGGGGACTAGCGGGGAATGAGCAGTTCTTC.

The rearrangement links TRBV4-3 to TRBJ2-6, with D uncertain. CDR1 is LGHNA, CDR2 YSLEER, per germline. CDR3 length: 15 amino acids. Trimming took 0 bases from V and 0 from J, leaving 3 bases between them. The CDR3: CASSQDNSGANVLTF. CDR3 nucleotide sequence: TGCGCCAGCAGCCAAGACAACTCTGGGGCCAACGTCCTGACTTTC.

The genes are TRBV5-1 and TRBJ2-3; no reliable D call. The ends were cut back, 2 bases at V and 2 bases at J, with 9 bases in the middle. CDR1 and CDR2 from the germline V gene are SGHRS and YFSETQ. The CDR3 is 14 residues long. CDR3 bases: TGCGCCAGCAGCTTATCTGTAGACACAGATACGCAGTATTTT. Its protein product is CASSLSVDTDTQYF.

The V and J genes are TRBV7-2 and TRBJ2-3, with 9 bases that match TRBD1. This CDR3 has 16 amino acids. Germline trimming cut 5 bases from V and 6 bases from J; bases unmatched to any gene: 12. CDR1 SGHTA and CDR2 FQGNSA come from the germline V gene. CDR3 protein: CASSHRQGEVVDTQYF. CDR3 sequence (DNA): TGTGCCAGCAGCCACCGACAGGGGGAAGTTGTCGATACGCAGTATTTT.

The V call is TRBV6-1, the J call TRBJ2-5, with TRBD1 matching 7 bases. Germline V gene data show CDR1 as MNHNS and CDR2 as SASEGT. V shed 4 bases, J shed 0 bases, and the junction held 5 bases outside the gene matches. The CDR3 covers 15 residues. The CDR3 region has the DNA TGTGCCAGCAGTGGTAGGGACAGCTACCAAGAGACCCAGTACTTC. Encoded protein: CASSGRDSYQETQYF.

This clone was detected only a few times. V gene TRBV29-1 combines with J gene TRBJ1-1; D ambiguous. There are 13 residues in the CDR3. Germline assignment: CDR1 SQVTM and CDR2 ANQGSEA. Trimming pared 6 bases from V and 3 bases from J, leaving 14 bases between. CDR3: CSVAGLRDTEAFF. DNA of the CDR3: TGCAGCGTGGCGGGTCTTAGGGACACTGAAGCTTTCTTT.

The V and J genes are TRBV29-1 and TRBJ1-1, with D tentatively TRBD1 (5 bases). V was trimmed by 4 bases and J by 4 bases, leaving 13 bases between them. Germline-derived CDR1 and CDR2 are SQVTM and ANQGSEA. The CDR3 runs 13 residues. In DNA form, the CDR3 reads TGCAGCGTTGCCGCGGGTGGGGGCACTGAAGCTTTCTTT. Its translation is CSVAAGGGTEAFF.

The chain joins TRBV2 to TRBJ1-1; D unresolved. Germline V CDR1 and CDR2: SNHLY, FYNNEI. Between the trimmed V and J ends, which lost 4 bases and 3 bases, there was a span of 3 bases. The CDR3 runs 11 residues. DNA for the CDR3: TGTGCCAGCAGTGTGGACACTGAAGCTTTCTTT. It yields the protein CASSVDTEAFF. Using reference TRBV2 and TRBJ1-1 for the parts outside the CDR3, the full variable domain is EPEVTQTPSHQVTQMGQEVILRCVPISNHLYFYWYRQILGQKVEFLVSFYNNEISEKSEIFDDQFSVERPDGSNFTLKIRSTKLEDSAMYFCASSVDTEAFFGQGTRLTVV.

This clone has a handful of counts. The chain joins TRBV29-1 to TRBJ1-2; D is perhaps TRBD1 (6 bases). The length of the CDR3 is 12 residues. Germline-derived CDR1 and CDR2 are SQVTM and ANQGSEA. V was shortened by 4 bases and J by 7 bases, with 13 bases between the two germline ends. CDR3 nucleotide sequence: TGCAGCGTTGGGGGGCATCAGGGTGGCTACACCTTC. Amino acid sequence: CSVGGHQGGYTF. Full variable domain (rest looked up from reference TRBV29-1 and TRBJ1-2): SAVISQKPSRDICQRGTSLTIQCQVDSQVTMMFWYRQQPGQSLTLIATANQGSEATYESGFVIDKFPISRPNLTFSTLTVSNMSPEDSSIYLCSVGGHQGGYTFGSGTRLTVV.

V usage is TRBV6-5 and J usage is TRBJ1-6; 7 positions match TRBD1. Germline V gene sequence: CDR1 MNHEY, CDR2 SVGAGI. Trimming at V came to 5 bases and at J to 10 bases, leaving 8 bases not matched to a gene. The CDR3 runs to 14 residues. The chain's CDR3 is CASSNKNRGSPLHF. The CDR3 DNA follows: TGTGCCAGCAGTAATAAAAACAGGGGCTCACCCCTCCACTTT.

V usage is TRBV5-1 and J usage is TRBJ2-7; TRBD1 aligns across 8 bases. CDR1 is SGHRS, CDR2 YFSETQ, per germline. This CDR3 has 15 residues. V trimming: 0 bases; J trimming: 6 bases; junction bases outside the gene matches: 8. The CDR3 DNA sequence: TGCGCCAGCAGCTTGGGTACAGGGGGATCGAGCGAGCAGTACTTC. Residues: CASSLGTGGSSEQYF.

This clone was counted a few times. The rearrangement joins TRBV7-8 to TRBJ2-7; TRBD1 is a possible D gene (5 bases). Germline V CDR1 and CDR2: SGHVS, FQNEAQ. CDR3 size: 15 residues. Trimming shortened V by 5 bases and J by 1 base, and 15 bases separated the two germline ends. The CDR3 region is CASSPDETVSYEQYF. CDR3 DNA sequence: TGTGCCAGCAGCCCCGACGAGACAGTATCCTACGAGCAGTACTTC. Filled out from reference TRBV7-8 and TRBJ2-7, the complete variable domain reads GAGVSQSPRYKVAKRGQDVALRCDPISGHVSLFWYQQALGQGPEFLTYFQNEAQLDKSGLPSDRFFAERPEGSVSTLKIQRTQQEDSAVYLCASSPDETVSYEQYFGPGTRLTVT.

This chain links TRBV29-1 with TRBJ2-2, with D possibly being TRBD1 or TRBD2 (6 bases each). V was trimmed by 4 bases and J by 3 bases, leaving 12 bases between them. There are 14 residues in the CDR3. Looked up from germline, CDR1 is SQVTM and CDR2 is ANQGSEA. As DNA, the CDR3 is TGCAGCGTTGGGGTGGAGGGGGACACCGGGGAGCTGTTTTTT. It yields the protein CSVGVEGDTGELFF.

This clone showed up just once. The chain employs TRBV9 and TRBJ2-3, with 8 bases lining up with TRBD2. CDR1 and CDR2 (germline): SGDLS, YYNGEE. There are 18 residues in the CDR3. The V segment lost 4 bases and the J segment 0 bases; nucleotides outside the gene matches: 13. CDR3 region: CASSTLSSGGGSTDTQYF. In DNA, the CDR3 is TGTGCCAGCAGCACCCTCTCGTCGGGCGGGGGGAGCACAGATACGCAGTATTTT.

In its sample, this clone was seen a few times. This sequence joins TRBV29-1 and TRBJ1-1; D unclear. V lost 4 bases, J lost 14 bases, and 14 bases lay in between. The V gene's germline CDR1 is SQVTM and CDR2 ANQGSEA. CDR3 length equals 10 residues. In DNA form, the CDR3 reads TGCAGCGTTGTGATTGAGACTCCATTCTTT. This sequence encodes CSVVIETPFF.

Details on this clone: This likely comes from a read error, as the CDR3 has no conserved phenylalanine or tryptophan at its end. The limits of the CDR3 on the DNA are not certain, so only TCRdb's listed CDR3 is given. The rearrangement joins TRBV4-3 to TRBJ1-2; the table's D gene call, TRBD1, was not cross checked with the DNA. Termini included, the CDR3 measures 12 amino acids. CDR1 is LGHNA, CDR2 YSLEER, per germline. This CDR3 is CASSQVRDRVNV.

This clone was observed at least ten times. V and J are TRBV7-9 and TRBJ2-1, with D perhaps matching TRBD1 (6 bases). V was pared by 7 bases and J by 1 base, with 23 bases between. Germline V CDR1 and CDR2: SEHNR, FQNEAQ (reference sequence). The CDR3 length is 18 residues. The CDR3 region has the DNA TGTGCCAGCACCGCCTCCATTGGTTTGAGGGGGTCCTACAATGAGCAGTTCTTC. This translates into CASTASIGLRGSYNEQFF.

The V call is TRBV7-2, the J call TRBJ2-1; no clear D. CDR1 is SGHTA and CDR2 is FQGNSA in the germline V gene. The V and J ends lost 3 bases and 9 bases respectively, with 12 bases between them. The CDR3 contains 13 residues. The CDR3 protein is CASSLQLVSEQFF. CDR3 sequence (DNA): TGTGCCAGCAGCTTGCAGCTAGTTAGTGAGCAGTTCTTC.

CDR3 sequence reads: CASSVEGTGELFF. CDR3 sequence (DNA): TGTGCCAGCAGCGTAGAGGGCACCGGGGAGCTGTTTTTT. V is TRBV9 and J is TRBJ2-2; D not certain. V shed 0 bases and J shed 4 bases, with 4 bases lying between them. CDR3 length: 13 residues. The germline V gene has CDR1 SGDLS and CDR2 YYNGEE.